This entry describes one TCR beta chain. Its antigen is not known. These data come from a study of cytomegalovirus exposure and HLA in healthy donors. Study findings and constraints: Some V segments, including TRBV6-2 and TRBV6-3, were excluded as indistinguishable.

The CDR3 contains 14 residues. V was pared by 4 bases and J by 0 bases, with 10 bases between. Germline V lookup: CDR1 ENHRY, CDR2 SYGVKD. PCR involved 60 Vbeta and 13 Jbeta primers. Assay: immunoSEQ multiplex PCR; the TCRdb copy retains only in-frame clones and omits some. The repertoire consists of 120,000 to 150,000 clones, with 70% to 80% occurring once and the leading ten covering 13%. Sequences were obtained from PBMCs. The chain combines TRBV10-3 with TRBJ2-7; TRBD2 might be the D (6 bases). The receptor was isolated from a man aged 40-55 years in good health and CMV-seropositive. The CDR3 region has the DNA TGTGCCATCAGTGTTGCGGGGAACTCCTACGAGCAGTACTTC. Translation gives CAISVAGNSYEQYF.